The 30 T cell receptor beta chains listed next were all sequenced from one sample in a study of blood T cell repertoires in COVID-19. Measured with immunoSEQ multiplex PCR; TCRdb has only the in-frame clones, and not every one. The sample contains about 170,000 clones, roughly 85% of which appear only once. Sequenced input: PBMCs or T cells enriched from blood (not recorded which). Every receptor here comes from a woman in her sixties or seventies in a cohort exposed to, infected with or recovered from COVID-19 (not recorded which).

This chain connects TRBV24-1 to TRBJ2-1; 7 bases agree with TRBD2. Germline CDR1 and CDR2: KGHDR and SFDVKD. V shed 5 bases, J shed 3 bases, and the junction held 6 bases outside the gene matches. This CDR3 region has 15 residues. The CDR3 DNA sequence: TGTGCCACCAGTGTTGCGGGAGCTAACTACAATGAGCAGTTCTTC. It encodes CATSVAGANYNEQFF.

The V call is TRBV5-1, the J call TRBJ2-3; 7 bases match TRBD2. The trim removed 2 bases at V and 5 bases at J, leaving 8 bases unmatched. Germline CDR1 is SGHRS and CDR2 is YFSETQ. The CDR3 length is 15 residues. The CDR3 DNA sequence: TGCGCCAGCAGCTTCAGTCTGTCGGGAGGAGATACGCAGTATTTT. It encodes CASSFSLSGGDTQYF.

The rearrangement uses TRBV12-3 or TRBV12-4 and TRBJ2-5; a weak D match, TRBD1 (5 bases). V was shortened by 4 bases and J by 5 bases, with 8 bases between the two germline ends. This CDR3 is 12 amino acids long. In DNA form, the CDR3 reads TGTGCCAGCAGTTATAGGGGTGAGACCCAGTACTTC. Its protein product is CASSYRGETQYF.

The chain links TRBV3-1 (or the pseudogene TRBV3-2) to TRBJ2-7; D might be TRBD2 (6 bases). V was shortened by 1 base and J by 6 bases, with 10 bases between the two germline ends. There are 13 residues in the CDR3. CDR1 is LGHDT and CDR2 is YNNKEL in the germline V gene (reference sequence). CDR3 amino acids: CASSQGAGSEQYF. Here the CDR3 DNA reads TGTGCCAGCAGCCAAGGGGCGGGAAGCGAGCAGTACTTC.

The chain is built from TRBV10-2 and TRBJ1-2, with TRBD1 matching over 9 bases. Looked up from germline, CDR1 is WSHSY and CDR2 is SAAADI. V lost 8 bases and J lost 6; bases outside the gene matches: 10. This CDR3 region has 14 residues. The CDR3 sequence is CASLGNRGQDGYTF. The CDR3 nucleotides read TGCGCCAGCCTCGGCAACAGGGGGCAAGATGGCTACACCTTC.

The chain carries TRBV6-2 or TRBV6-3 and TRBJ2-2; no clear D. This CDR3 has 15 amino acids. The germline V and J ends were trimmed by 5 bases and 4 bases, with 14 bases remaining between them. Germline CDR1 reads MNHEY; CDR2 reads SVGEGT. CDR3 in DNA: TGTGCCAGCAGTCCCAACCTGTCGGGCACCGGGGAGCTGTTTTTT. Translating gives CASSPNLSGTGELFF.

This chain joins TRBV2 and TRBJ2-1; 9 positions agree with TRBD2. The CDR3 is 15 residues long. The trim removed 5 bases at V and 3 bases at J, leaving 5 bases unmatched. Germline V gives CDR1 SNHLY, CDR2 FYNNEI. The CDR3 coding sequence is TGTGCCAGCAGTAGTAGAGCGGGAGGCTACAATGAGCAGTTCTTC. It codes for CASSSRAGGYNEQFF. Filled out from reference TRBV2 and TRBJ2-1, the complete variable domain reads EPEVTQTPSHQVTQMGQEVILRCVPISNHLYFYWYRQILGQKVEFLVSFYNNEISEKSEIFDDQFSVERPDGSNFTLKIRSTKLEDSAMYFCASSSRAGGYNEQFFGPGTRLTVL.

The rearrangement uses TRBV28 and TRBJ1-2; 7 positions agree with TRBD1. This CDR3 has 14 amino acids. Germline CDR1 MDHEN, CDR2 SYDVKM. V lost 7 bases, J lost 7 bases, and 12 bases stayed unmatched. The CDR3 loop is CASMRRGRFGGYTF. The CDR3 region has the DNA TGTGCCAGCATGAGAAGGGGGCGCTTTGGTGGCTACACCTTC.

CDR3 nucleotide sequence: TGCGCCAGCAGCCAAGATGTTGTCCTAGCGGGGGAGCAGTACTTC. Amino acid sequence: CASSQDVVLAGEQYF. The chain has TRBV4-3 and TRBJ2-7, with TRBD2 matching 9 bases. V was clipped by 0 bases and J by 7 bases; unmatched bases: 7. Germline V CDR1 and CDR2: LGHNA, YSLEER. The length of the CDR3 is 15 residues.

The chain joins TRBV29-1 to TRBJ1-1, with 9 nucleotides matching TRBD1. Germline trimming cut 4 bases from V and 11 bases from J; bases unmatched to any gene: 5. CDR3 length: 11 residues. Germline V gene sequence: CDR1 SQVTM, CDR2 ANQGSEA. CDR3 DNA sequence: TGCAGCGTTGGGACAGGGGTCATGGCTTTCTTT. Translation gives CSVGTGVMAFF. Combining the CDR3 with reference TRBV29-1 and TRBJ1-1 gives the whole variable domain SAVISQKPSRDICQRGTSLTIQCQVDSQVTMMFWYRQQPGQSLTLIATANQGSEATYESGFVIDKFPISRPNLTFSTLTVSNMSPEDSSIYLCSVGTGVMAFFGQGTRLTVV.

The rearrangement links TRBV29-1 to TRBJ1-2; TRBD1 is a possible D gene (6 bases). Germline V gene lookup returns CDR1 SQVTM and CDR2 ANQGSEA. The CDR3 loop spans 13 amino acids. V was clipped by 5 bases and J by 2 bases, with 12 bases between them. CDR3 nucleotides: TGCAGCGTTCGGCTACAGGGAAACTATGGCTACACCTTC. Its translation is CSVRLQGNYGYTF.

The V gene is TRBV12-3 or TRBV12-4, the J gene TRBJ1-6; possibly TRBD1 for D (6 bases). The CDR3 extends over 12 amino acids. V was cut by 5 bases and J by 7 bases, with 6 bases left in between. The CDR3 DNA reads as TGTGCCAGCAGTGGACAGAATTCACCCCTCCACTTT. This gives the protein CASSGQNSPLHF.

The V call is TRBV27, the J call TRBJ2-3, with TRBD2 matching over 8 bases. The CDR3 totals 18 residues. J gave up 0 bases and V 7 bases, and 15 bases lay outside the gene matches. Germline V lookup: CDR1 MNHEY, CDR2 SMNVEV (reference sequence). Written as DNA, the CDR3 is TGTGCCAGCACCTACTTGGGGACTAGTCTTTCTAGCACAGATACGCAGTATTTT. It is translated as CASTYLGTSLSSTDTQYF.

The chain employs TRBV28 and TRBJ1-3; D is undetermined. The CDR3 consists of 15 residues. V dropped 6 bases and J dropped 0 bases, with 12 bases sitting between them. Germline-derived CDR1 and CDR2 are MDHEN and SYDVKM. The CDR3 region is CASSLLDYSGNTIYF. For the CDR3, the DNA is TGTGCCAGCAGCCTACTCGACTACTCTGGAAACACCATATATTTT.

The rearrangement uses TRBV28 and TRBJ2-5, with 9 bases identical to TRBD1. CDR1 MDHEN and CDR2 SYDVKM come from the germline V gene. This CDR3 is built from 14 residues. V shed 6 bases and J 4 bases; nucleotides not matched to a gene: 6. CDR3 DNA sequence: TGTGCCAGCAGAAAGGGACAGGGAAGAGAGACCCAGTACTTC. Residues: CASRKGQGRETQYF. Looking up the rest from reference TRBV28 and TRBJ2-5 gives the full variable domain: DVKVTQSSRYLVKRTGEKVFLECVQDMDHENMFWYRQDPGLGLRLIYFSYDVKMKEKGDIPEGYSVSREKKERFSLILESASTNQTSMYLCASRKGQGRETQYFGPGTRLLVL.

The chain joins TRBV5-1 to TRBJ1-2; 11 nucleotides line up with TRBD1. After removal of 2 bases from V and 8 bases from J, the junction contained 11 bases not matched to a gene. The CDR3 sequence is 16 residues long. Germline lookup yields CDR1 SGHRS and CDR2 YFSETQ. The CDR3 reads CASSFNPGTGGFGYTF. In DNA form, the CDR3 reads TGCGCCAGCAGCTTTAACCCCGGGACAGGGGGTTTCGGCTACACCTTC.

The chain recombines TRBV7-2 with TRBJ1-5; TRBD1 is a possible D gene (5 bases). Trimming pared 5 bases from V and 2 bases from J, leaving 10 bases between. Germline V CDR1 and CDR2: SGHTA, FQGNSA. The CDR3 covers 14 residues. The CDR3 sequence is CASSPDSGNQPQHF. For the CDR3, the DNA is TGTGCCAGCAGCCCCGACAGTGGCAATCAGCCCCAGCATTTT.

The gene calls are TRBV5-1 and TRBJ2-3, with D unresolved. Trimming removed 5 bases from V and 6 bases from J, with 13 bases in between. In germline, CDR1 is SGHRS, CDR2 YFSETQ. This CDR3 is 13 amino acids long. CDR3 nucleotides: TGCGCCAGCAGAATCCAGGAAGAGGATACGCAGTATTTT. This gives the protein CASRIQEEDTQYF.

The CDR3 reads CASSSVASPPSGELFF. In DNA, the CDR3 is TGTGCCAGCAGTTCAGTAGCGAGTCCACCTTCCGGGGAGCTGTTTTTT. V gene TRBV5-4 combines with J gene TRBJ2-2; TRBD2 might be the D (5 bases). The V end lost 5 bases, the J end lost 6 bases, and 20 bases lay between the germline ends. This CDR3 is 16 amino acids long. Germline V lookup: CDR1 SGHNT, CDR2 YYREEE (reference sequence).

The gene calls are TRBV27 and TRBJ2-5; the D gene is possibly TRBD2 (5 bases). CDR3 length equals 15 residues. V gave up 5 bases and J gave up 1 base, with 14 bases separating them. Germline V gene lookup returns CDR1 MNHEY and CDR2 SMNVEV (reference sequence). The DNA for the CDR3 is TGTGCCAGCAGTCCCGTGTCGGGGTCCCAAGAGACCCAGTACTTC. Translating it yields CASSPVSGSQETQYF.

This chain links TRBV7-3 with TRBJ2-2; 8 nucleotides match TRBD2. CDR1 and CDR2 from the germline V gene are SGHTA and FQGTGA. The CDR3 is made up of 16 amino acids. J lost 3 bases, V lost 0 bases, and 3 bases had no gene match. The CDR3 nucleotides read TGTGCCAGCAGCTTAACTAGCGGGATGTACACCGGGGAGCTGTTTTTT. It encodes CASSLTSGMYTGELFF.

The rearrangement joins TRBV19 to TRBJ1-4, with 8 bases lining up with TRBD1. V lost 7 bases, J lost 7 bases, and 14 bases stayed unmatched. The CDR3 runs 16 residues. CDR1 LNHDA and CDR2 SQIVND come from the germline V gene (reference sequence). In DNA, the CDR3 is TGTGCCAGTACCCCAGGCGTGGCAGGGGGCTTTGAAAAACTGTTTTTT. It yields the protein CASTPGVAGGFEKLFF.

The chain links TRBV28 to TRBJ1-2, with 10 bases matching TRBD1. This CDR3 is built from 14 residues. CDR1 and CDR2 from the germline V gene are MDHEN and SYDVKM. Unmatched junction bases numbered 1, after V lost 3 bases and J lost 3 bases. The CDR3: CASSLTGGHYGYTF. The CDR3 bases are TGTGCCAGCAGTTTGACAGGGGGCCACTATGGCTACACCTTC.

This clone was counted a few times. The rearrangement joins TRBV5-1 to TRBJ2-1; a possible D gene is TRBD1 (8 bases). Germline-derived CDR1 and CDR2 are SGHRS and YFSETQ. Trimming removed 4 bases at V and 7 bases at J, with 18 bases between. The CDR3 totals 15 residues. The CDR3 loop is CASSRGDRLGNEQFF. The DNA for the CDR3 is TGCGCCAGCAGCCGGGGGGACAGGTTGGGTAATGAGCAGTTCTTC. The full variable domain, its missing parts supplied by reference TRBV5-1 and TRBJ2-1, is KAGVTQTPRYLIKTRGQQVTLSCSPISGHRSVSWYQQTPGQGLQFLFEYFSETQRNKGNFPGRFSGRQFSNSRSEMNVSTLELGDSALYLCASSRGDRLGNEQFFGPGTRLTVL.

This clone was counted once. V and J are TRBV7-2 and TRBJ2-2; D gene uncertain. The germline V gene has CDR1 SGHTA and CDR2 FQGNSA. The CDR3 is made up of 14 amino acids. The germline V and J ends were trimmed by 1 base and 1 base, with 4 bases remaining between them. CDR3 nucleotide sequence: TGTGCCAGCAGCTTAGGACAGAACACCGGGGAGCTGTTTTTT. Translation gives CASSLGQNTGELFF.

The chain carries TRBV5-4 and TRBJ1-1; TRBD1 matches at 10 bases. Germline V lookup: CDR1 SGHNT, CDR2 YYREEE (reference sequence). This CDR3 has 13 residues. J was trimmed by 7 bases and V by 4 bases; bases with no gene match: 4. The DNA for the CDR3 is TGTGCCAGCAGCAGGGACAGGGGTAATGAAGCTTTCTTT. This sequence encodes CASSRDRGNEAFF.

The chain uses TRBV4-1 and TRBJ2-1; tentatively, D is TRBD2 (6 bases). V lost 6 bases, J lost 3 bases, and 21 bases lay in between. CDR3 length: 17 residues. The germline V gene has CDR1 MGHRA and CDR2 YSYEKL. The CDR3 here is CASSQRSASVSYNEQFF. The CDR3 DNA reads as TGCGCCAGCAGTCAACGCTCCGCTAGCGTTAGCTACAATGAGCAGTTCTTC.

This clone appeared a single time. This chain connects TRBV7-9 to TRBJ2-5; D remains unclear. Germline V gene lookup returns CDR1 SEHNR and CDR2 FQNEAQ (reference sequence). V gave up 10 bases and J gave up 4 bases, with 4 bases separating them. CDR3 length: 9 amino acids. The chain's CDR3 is CATGETQYF. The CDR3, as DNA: TGTGCCACGGGAGAGACCCAGTACTTC.

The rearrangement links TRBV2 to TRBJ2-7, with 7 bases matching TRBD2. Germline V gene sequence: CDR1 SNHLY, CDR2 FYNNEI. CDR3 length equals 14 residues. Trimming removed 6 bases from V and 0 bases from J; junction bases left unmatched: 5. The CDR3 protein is CASSSGASSYEQYF. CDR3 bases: TGTGCCAGCAGCAGCGGGGCCAGCTCCTACGAGCAGTACTTC.

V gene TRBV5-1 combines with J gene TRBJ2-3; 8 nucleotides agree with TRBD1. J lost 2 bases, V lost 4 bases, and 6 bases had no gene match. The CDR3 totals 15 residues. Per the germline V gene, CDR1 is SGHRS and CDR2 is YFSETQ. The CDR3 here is CASSLGTGDTDTQYF. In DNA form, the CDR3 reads TGCGCCAGCAGCCTAGGGACAGGAGACACAGATACGCAGTATTTT.